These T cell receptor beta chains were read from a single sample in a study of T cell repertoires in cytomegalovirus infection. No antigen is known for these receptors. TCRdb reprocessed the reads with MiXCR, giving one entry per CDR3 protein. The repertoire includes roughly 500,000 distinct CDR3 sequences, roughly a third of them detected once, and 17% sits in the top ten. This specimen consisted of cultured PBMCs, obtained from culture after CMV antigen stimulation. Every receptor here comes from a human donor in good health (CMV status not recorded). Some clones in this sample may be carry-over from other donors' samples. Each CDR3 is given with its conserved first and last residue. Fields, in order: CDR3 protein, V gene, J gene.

CDR3: CASSEAKFGPKSGYTF
V: TRBV6-1
J: TRBJ1-2

CDR3: CSAGGLAGADTQYF
V: TRBV20-1
J: TRBJ2-3

CDR3: CASSQGHMNTGELFF
V: TRBV4-1
J: TRBJ2-2

CDR3: CASSLAPWTNTGELFF
V: TRBV7-2
J: TRBJ2-2

CDR3: CASGLDKTLADF
V: TRBV12-5
J: TRBJ2-5

CDR3: CASSFAGHNSYNEQFF
V: TRBV7-2
J: TRBJ2-1

CDR3: CASSINAVADTQYF
V: TRBV19
J: TRBJ2-3

CDR3: CASSLVGASSGNTIYF
V: TRBV7-2
J: TRBJ1-3

CDR3: CASSGTGGQPQHF
V: TRBV6-5
J: TRBJ1-5

CDR3: CASSRQERARADTQSF
V: TRBV7-3
J: TRBJ2-3